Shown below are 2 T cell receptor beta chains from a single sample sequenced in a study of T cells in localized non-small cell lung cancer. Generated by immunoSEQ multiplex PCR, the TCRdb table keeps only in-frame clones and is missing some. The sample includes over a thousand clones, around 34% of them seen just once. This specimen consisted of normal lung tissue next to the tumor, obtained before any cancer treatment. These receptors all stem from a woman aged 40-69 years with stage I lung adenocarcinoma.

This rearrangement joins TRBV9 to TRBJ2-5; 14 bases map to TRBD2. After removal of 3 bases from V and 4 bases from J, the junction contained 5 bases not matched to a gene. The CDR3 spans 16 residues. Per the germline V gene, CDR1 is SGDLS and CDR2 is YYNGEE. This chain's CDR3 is CASSETSGGAVETQYF. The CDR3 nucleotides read TGTGCCAGCAGCGAGACTAGCGGGGGGGCTGTAGAGACCCAGTACTTC.

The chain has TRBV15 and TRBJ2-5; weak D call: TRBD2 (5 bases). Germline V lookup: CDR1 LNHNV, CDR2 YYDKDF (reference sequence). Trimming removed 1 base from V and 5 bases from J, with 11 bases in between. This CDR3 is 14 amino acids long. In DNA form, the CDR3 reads TGTGCCACCAGCAGAGGGCGGGCATCGGAGACCCAGTACTTC. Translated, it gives CATSRGRASETQYF.